This T cell receptor (beta chain) was identified during a study of T cells in Graves' hyperthyroidism and ophthalmopathy. The table lists this clonotype with many counts. It was RNA transcripts that yielded the amplified TCR beta CDR3 regions. When the TCR CDR3 underwent first-round RT-PCR, the HTBI primer set was used. TCRdb processed the multiplex PCR reads anew with MiXCR; each CDR3 protein has one entry. The data hold hundreds of thousands of distinct CDR3 sequences, with roughly 14% observed a single time. Germline CDR1 is MDHEN and CDR2 is SYDVKM. The V and J ends lost 5 bases and 3 bases, in that order; junction bases with no gene match: 6. The CDR3 is 14 residues long.

The rearrangement joins TRBV28 to TRBJ2-5; 7 bases map to TRBD1. This clonotype was obtained from a woman in her thirties or forties with Graves' ophthalmopathy. The sample taken for sequencing was blood. The CDR3 DNA reads as TGTGCCAGCAGTGACGGGACAGCTAAAGAGACCCAGTACTTC. This codes for CASSDGTAKETQYF.